Following are 27 T cell receptor beta chains from one sample sequenced in a study of naive and memory T cell subsets. Two oligonucleotides, mixed equimolar, formed the beta constant-region primer covering TRBC1 and TRBC2. Using its own MiXCR run on the UMI-ligation and nested PCR reads, TCRdb lists one record per CDR3 protein. The sample records 130,000 to 150,000 distinct CDR3 sequences, 15% to 20% being singletons. Sequenced: naive CD4+ T cells from blood. The receptors shown here come from a human donor in good health.

This clonotype appeared many times. The DNA of the CDR3 is TGCAGCGTTGAAAGTGGACGGCCCAACACTGAAGCTTTCTTT. It specifies CSVESGRPNTEAFF. The chain links TRBV29-1 to TRBJ1-1; no firm D call. Trimming took 2 bases from V and 2 from J, leaving 12 bases between them. This CDR3 has 14 amino acids. Germline V gene data show CDR1 as SQVTM and CDR2 as ANQGSEA.

The chain uses TRBV5-1 and TRBJ2-1, with 9 positions matching TRBD1. Germline V gene data show CDR1 as SGHRS and CDR2 as YFSETQ. The junction had 6 bases not matched to a gene; V was cut back by 3 bases and J by 2 bases. This CDR3 contains 16 residues. The CDR3 spells CASSWTTGGTYNEQFF. The CDR3 DNA sequence: TGCGCCAGCAGCTGGACTACAGGGGGCACCTACAATGAGCAGTTCTTC.

The V and J genes are TRBV5-1 and TRBJ2-1, with no clear D. The germline V gene encodes CDR1 SGHRS and CDR2 YFSETQ. V was cut by 0 bases and J by 0 bases, with 10 bases left in between. The CDR3 totals 16 residues. The CDR3 is CASSLEAGSSYNEQFF. CDR3 bases: TGCGCCAGCAGCTTGGAAGCAGGAAGCTCCTACAATGAGCAGTTCTTC.

CDR3 region: CASSLGDRGLETQYF. The CDR3 nucleotides read TGTGCCAGCAGCTTAGGAGACAGGGGGCTGGAGACCCAGTACTTC. The J gene is TRBJ2-5, the V gene TRBV7-2; TRBD1 matches 10 bases. This CDR3 comprises 15 residues. Trimming cost V 1 base and J 5 bases; bases outside gene matches: 4. Germline-derived CDR1 and CDR2 are SGHTA and FQGNSA.

The V call is TRBV12-3 or TRBV12-4, the J call TRBJ1-5; D gene ambiguous. Trimming stripped 5 bases from V and 3 bases from J, with 14 bases between. The CDR3 has 15 amino acids. The CDR3 spells CASSRNRAFNQPQHF. CDR3 DNA: TGTGCCAGCAGTAGAAACCGGGCCTTCAATCAGCCCCAGCATTTT.

J is TRBJ2-4 and V is TRBV27; 7 bases align to TRBD1. Germline V gene data show CDR1 as MNHEY and CDR2 as SMNVEV (reference sequence). V lost 6 bases and J lost 0; bases outside the gene matches: 11. The CDR3 loop spans 17 amino acids. CDR3 sequence: CASSPIQGVRAKNIQYF. The CDR3 DNA follows: TGTGCCAGCAGCCCTATTCAGGGGGTTCGAGCCAAAAACATTCAGTACTTC.

The chain combines TRBV7-2 with TRBJ2-2; D call uncertain. The CDR3 sequence is 14 residues long. V lost 1 base, J lost 5 bases, and 8 bases lay in between. CDR1 and CDR2 from the germline V gene are SGHTA and FQGNSA. CDR3 amino acids: CASSLGSQTGELFF. The CDR3, as DNA: TGTGCCAGCAGCTTAGGGTCTCAAACCGGGGAGCTGTTTTTT.

The V gene is TRBV18, the J gene TRBJ2-6; 10 nucleotides agree with TRBD1. The CDR3 consists of 18 residues. Germline V gene sequence: CDR1 KGHSH, CDR2 LQKENI. V lost 4 bases to trimming and J lost 0 bases; unmatched junction nucleotides: 6. The CDR3 DNA reads as TGTGCCAGCTCACGGAGACAGGGGGCCGACTCTGGGGCCAACGTCCTGACTTTC. It codes for CASSRRQGADSGANVLTF.

The chain employs TRBV30 and TRBJ2-2; tentative D call: TRBD1 (5 bases). The CDR3 has 13 residues. CDR1 and CDR2 from the germline V gene are GTSNPN and SVGIG (reference sequence). Trimming stripped 0 bases from V and 7 bases from J, with 9 bases between. Here the CDR3 reads CAWSVRRGGELFF. CDR3 sequence (DNA): TGTGCCTGGAGTGTACGTAGGGGCGGGGAGCTGTTTTTT.

The chain has TRBV18 and TRBJ2-1, with a tentative D call TRBD1 (5 bases). Deletions cut 6 bases from V and 2 bases from J, with 14 bases between. Germline V gene sequence: CDR1 KGHSH, CDR2 LQKENI. This CDR3 is 15 amino acids long. The CDR3 protein is CASSRDSLTYNEQFF. The CDR3 coding sequence is TGTGCCAGCTCGAGAGACAGCTTAACCTACAATGAGCAGTTCTTC.

This clonotype occurred a few times. This chain joins TRBV6-6 and TRBJ1-1, with D unclear. This CDR3 spans 12 amino acids. The germline V gene has CDR1 MNHNY and CDR2 SVGAGI (reference sequence). Trimming pared 6 bases from V and 1 base from J, leaving 6 bases between. Here the CDR3 DNA reads TGTGCCAGCAGAAGTCAGAACACTGAAGCTTTCTTT. Protein sequence: CASRSQNTEAFF.

The chain recombines TRBV20-1 with TRBJ2-7; the D gene is possibly TRBD1 (5 bases). The germline CDR1 and CDR2 sequences are DFQATT and SNEGSKA (reference sequence). This CDR3 is built from 13 residues. Trimming took 2 bases from V and 2 from J, leaving 10 bases between them. DNA of the CDR3: TGCAGTGCTAGAAAAGTAGGGGCCTACGAGCAGTACTTC. It is translated as CSARKVGAYEQYF.

J is TRBJ1-5 and V is TRBV2; tentatively, D is TRBD1 (6 bases). Germline V CDR1 and CDR2: SNHLY, FYNNEI. The CDR3 length is 14 residues. V gave up 4 bases and J gave up 1 base, with 8 bases separating them. The CDR3 region is CASSAGDSNQPQHF. The CDR3 bases are TGTGCCAGCAGTGCAGGGGACAGCAATCAGCCCCAGCATTTT.

The genes are TRBV5-6 and TRBJ2-7, with 8 bases fitting TRBD1. The J segment lost 2 bases and the V segment lost 5 bases, leaving 6 bases of the junction unmatched. The germline V gene encodes CDR1 SGHDT and CDR2 YYEEEE. The CDR3 covers 14 residues. CDR3 loop: CASSLQGVTYEQYF. CDR3 bases: TGTGCCAGCAGTTTACAGGGGGTAACCTACGAGCAGTACTTC. The whole variable domain, filled in from reference TRBV5-6 and TRBJ2-7, reads DAGVTQSPTHLIKTRGQQVTLRCSPKSGHDTVSWYQQALGQGPQFIFQYYEEEERQRGNFPDRFSGHQFPNYSSELNVNALLLGDSALYLCASSLQGVTYEQYFGPGTRLTVT.

The sample holds a few counts of this clonotype. The chain employs TRBV10-3 and TRBJ2-7; weak D call: TRBD1 (6 bases). CDR1 is ENHRY, CDR2 SYGVKD, per germline. There are 14 residues in the CDR3. Trimming removed 10 bases from V and 3 bases from J, with 19 bases in between. CDR3 protein: CATLIGGGLYEQYF. The CDR3 nucleotides are TGTGCCACCCTGATTGGTGGGGGCCTCTACGAGCAGTACTTC.

Only a few counts were recorded for this clonotype. The V call is TRBV7-2, the J call TRBJ2-1, with 12 bases matching TRBD2. Germline assignment: CDR1 SGHTA and CDR2 FQGNSA. This CDR3 has 19 residues. The ends lost 5 bases at V and 0 bases at J; junction bases unmatched: 11. The CDR3 loop is CASSPMRTSGTRSYNEQFF. The CDR3 coding sequence is TGTGCCAGCAGCCCCATGCGGACTAGCGGGACCCGCTCCTACAATGAGCAGTTCTTC.

The rearrangement links TRBV20-1 to TRBJ2-1; D not certain. Germline assignment: CDR1 DFQATT and CDR2 SNEGSKA (reference sequence). The CDR3 covers 15 residues. V was pared by 3 bases and J by 5 bases, with 17 bases between. The CDR3 region is CSASDPRGLNNEQFF. CDR3 in DNA: TGCAGTGCTAGTGATCCGCGAGGCCTTAACAATGAGCAGTTCTTC.

This clonotype was seen only a few times. The chain recombines TRBV19 with TRBJ2-5, with D unresolved. The CDR3 contains 12 residues. V lost 4 bases and J 0 bases, leaving 3 bases between the germline ends. CDR1 is LNHDA and CDR2 is SQIVND in the germline V gene (reference sequence). The CDR3 nucleotides are TGTGCCAGTAGTAATTACCAAGAGACCCAGTACTTC. It codes for CASSNYQETQYF.

In this sample, this clonotype turned up a few times. The gene calls are TRBV10-3 and TRBJ2-7, with D perhaps assigned TRBD1 or TRBD2 (5 bases each). The germline V and J ends were trimmed by 10 bases and 2 bases, with 15 bases remaining between them. CDR3 length: 13 amino acids. Germline values: CDR1 ENHRY, CDR2 SYGVKD. The CDR3 DNA follows: TGTGCCACGAGGGGAGTCCCTACCTACGAGCAGTACTTC. It encodes CATRGVPTYEQYF.

The chain joins TRBV7-9 to TRBJ1-5; 10 nucleotides match TRBD1. The CDR3 consists of 17 residues. Unmatched junction bases numbered 7, after V lost 1 base and J lost 4 bases. CDR1 and CDR2 from the germline V gene are SEHNR and FQNEAQ (reference sequence). The CDR3 protein is CASSLVQGQGGNQPQHF. CDR3 coding DNA: TGTGCCAGCAGCTTAGTACAAGGACAGGGGGGTAATCAGCCCCAGCATTTT.

This clonotype was recorded at least ten times. The CDR3 loop reads CATLPFKGDTIYF. The CDR3, as DNA: TGTGCCACCTTACCTTTTAAGGGGGACACCATATATTTT. V gene TRBV10-3 combines with J gene TRBJ1-3, with D maybe TRBD1 (6 bases). CDR3 length: 13 amino acids. From germline, CDR1 is ENHRY and CDR2 SYGVKD. Trimming took off 10 bases at V and 8 bases at J, with 18 bases between the two ends.

The chain couples TRBV5-1 to TRBJ2-2; D unresolved. Germline V gives CDR1 SGHRS, CDR2 YFSETQ. Trimming removed 1 base at V and 6 bases at J, with 7 bases between. CDR3 length equals 13 residues. CDR3 in DNA: TGCGCCAGCAGCTTGCAGTCCGCCGGGGAGCTGTTTTTT. As protein: CASSLQSAGELFF.

This clonotype was detected only a few times. The chain employs TRBV30 and TRBJ2-3, with a tentative D call TRBD1 (6 bases). The germline gives CDR1 GTSNPN, CDR2 SVGIG (reference sequence). Trimming removed 3 bases at V and 3 bases at J, with 16 bases between. The CDR3 runs 15 residues. The CDR3 DNA is TGTGCCTGGAGGACTGGGGGCGGGCGGACAGATACGCAGTATTTT. Protein: CAWRTGGGRTDTQYF.

This clonotype came up a few times. V and J are TRBV28 and TRBJ1-5, with a tentative D call TRBD1 (5 bases). CDR3 length: 13 amino acids. Trimming removed 5 bases at V and 6 bases at J, with 11 bases between. Germline CDR1 reads MDHEN; CDR2 reads SYDVKM. CDR3 nucleotides: TGTGCCAGCAGTCGGGGGGTTGGTCAGCCCCAGCATTTT. Its protein product is CASSRGVGQPQHF.

The V gene is TRBV18, the J gene TRBJ2-3; D assignment may be TRBD1 or TRBD2 (5 bases each). The CDR3 has 12 residues. From germline, CDR1 is KGHSH and CDR2 LQKENI. V shed 6 bases and J shed 9 bases, with 13 bases lying between them. CDR3 nucleotides: TGTGCCAGCTCCCCTCGGGACGAGACGCAGTATTTT. Translation gives CASSPRDETQYF.

As DNA, the CDR3 is TGCGCCAGCAGCCCCTCCCTAAGTAGCGTCCAAGAGACCCAGTACTTC. This translates into CASSPSLSSVQETQYF. The chain is built from TRBV5-1 and TRBJ2-5; possible D gene TRBD2, 5 bases. V was shortened by 4 bases and J by 1 base, with 17 bases between the two germline ends. Per germline, CDR1 SGHRS and CDR2 YFSETQ. The CDR3 is 16 residues long.

This clonotype has a handful of counts. V usage is TRBV29-1 and J usage is TRBJ2-4; D perhaps matches TRBD1 (6 bases). In germline, CDR1 is SQVTM, CDR2 ANQGSEA. The CDR3 loop spans 13 amino acids. V was shortened by 5 bases and J by 1 base, with 9 bases between the two germline ends. DNA for the CDR3: TGCAGCGTTCCCGACAGGGCCAAAAACATTCAGTACTTC. This gives the protein CSVPDRAKNIQYF.